This T cell receptor (beta chain) was captured in a study of shared clonotypes between healthy human individuals. At the level of the study: Researchers assigned three CD4 naive, three CD4 memory, two CD8 naive and one CD8 memory plate to each donor.

Germline lookup yields CDR1 SGHNT and CDR2 YENEEA. The CDR3 spans 13 residues. Assay used: immunoSEQ multiplex PCR; TCRdb lists only in-frame clones, some missing. The profile shows 2 million to 2.5 million clones, approximately 94% of them singletons. Notes on this clone: As yet, its antigen is unknown.

Findings and caveats of the study: Few donors limited the genetic and exposure-history diversity represented. Compared with memory subsets, naive subsets generally had larger estimated richness.

It was CD45RO-negative cells, positively selected for CCR7, that made up naive CD8 cells, with terminally differentiated effector memory CD45RA+ cells excluded. The donor population consisted of healthy HIV-negative adults with no recent acute infections or vaccinations. The sequenced material came from naive CD8+ T cells from PBMCs. This receptor was identified in a man aged 18 to 29 in good health. Some clones in this sample may be carry-over from other donors' samples. This chain uses TRBV11-3 with TRBJ2-5; either TRBD1 or TRBD2 may fit D (5 bases each). The tail of the sequence fits TRBJ2-7 better, so the J call may be wrong. CDR3 nucleotide sequence: TGTGCCAGCACCAATACGGGGCACTACGAGCAGTACTTC. It translates to CASTNTGHYEQYF.